This T cell receptor (beta chain) was sequenced in a study of blood T cell repertoires in COVID-19. Study background: From the United States, Italy and Spain came samples of acute and convalescent COVID-19. PBMCs, B-cell-depleted T cells, or T cells provided the cDNA or gDNA that made up the material.

Germline V gives CDR1 LNHDA, CDR2 SQIVND (reference sequence). V was clipped by 6 bases and J by 4 bases, with 12 bases between them. This CDR3 spans 14 amino acids. As handled by the study authors: Amplifying reference gene primers gave estimates of nucleated cell counts. Using immunoSEQ multiplex PCR, the repertoire was profiled, and TCRdb retains in-frame clones only, with some absent. For V, J and clone size, that table is used; D and trimming come from the DNA. The top ten hold 1.4% to 1.5% of the sample, which has approximately 110,000 clones, approximately 81% seen once. V is TRBV19 and J is TRBJ2-2; D ambiguous. Sample: peripheral blood. This TCR was sampled from a man aged 35 to 55 with acute or convalescent COVID-19. CDR3 bases: TGTGCCAGTAGCCGACTCGAACTCACCGGGGAGCTGTTTTTT. It codes for CASSRLELTGELFF.